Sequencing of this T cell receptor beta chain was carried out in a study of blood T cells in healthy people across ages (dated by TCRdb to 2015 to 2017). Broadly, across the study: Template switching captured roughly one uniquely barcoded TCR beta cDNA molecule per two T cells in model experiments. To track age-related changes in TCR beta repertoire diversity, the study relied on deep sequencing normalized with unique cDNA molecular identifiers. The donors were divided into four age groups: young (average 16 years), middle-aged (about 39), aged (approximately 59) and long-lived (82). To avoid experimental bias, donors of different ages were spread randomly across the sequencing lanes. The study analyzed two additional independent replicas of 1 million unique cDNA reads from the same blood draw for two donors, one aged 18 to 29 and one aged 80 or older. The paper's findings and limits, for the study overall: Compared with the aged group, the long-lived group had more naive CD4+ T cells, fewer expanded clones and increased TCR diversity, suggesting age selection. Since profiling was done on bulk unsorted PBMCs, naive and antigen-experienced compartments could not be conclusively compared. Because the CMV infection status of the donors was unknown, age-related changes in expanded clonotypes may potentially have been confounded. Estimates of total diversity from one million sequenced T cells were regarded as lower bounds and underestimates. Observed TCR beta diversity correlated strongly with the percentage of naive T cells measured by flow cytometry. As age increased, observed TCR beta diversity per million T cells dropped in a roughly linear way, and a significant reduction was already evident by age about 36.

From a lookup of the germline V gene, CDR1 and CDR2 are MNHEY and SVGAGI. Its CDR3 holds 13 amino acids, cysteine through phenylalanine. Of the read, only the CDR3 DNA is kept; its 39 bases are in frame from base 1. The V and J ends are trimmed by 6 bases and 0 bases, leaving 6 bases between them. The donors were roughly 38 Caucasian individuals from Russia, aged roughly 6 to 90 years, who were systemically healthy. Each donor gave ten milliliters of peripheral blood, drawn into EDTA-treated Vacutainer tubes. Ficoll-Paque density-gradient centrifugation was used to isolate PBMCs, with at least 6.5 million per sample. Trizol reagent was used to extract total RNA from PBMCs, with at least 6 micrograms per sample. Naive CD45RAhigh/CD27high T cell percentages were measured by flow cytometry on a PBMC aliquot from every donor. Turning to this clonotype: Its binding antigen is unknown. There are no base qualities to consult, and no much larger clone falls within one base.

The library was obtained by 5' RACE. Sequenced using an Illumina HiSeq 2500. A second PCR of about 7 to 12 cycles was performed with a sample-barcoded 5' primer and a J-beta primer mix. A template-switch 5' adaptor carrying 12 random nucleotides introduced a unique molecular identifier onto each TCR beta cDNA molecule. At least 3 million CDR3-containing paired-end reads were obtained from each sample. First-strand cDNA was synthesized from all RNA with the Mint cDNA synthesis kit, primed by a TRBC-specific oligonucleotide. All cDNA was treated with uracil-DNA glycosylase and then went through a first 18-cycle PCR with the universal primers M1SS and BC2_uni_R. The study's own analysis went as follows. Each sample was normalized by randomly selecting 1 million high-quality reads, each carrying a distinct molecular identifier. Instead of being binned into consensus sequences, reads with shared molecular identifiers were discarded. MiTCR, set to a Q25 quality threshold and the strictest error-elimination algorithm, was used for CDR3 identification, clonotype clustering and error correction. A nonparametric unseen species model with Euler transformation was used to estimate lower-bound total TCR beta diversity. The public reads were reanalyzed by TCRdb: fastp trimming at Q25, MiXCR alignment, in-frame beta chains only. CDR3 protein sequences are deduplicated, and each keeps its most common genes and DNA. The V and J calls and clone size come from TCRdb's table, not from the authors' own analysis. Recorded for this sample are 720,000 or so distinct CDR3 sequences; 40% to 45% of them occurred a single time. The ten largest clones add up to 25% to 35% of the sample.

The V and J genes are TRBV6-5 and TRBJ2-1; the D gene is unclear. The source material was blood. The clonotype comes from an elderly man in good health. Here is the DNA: TGTGCCAGCAGGACGAGCTCCTACAATGAGCAGTTCTTC. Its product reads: CASRTSSYNEQFF.